This paragraph covers one T cell receptor beta chain sequence. This entry belongs to a study of CD8+ T cells in alopecia areata. Researchers took lesional scalp punch biopsies and peripheral blood from people who were alopecia areata patients. CD4+ and CD8+ T cells were sorted from PBMCs stained for CD3, CD4 and CD8. Between the trimmed V and J ends, which lost 4 bases and 3 bases, there was a span of 10 bases. CDR3 size: 13 residues. Germline assignment: CDR1 SQVTM and CDR2 ANQGSEA. Sequencing templates came from extracted RNA that was reverse transcribed into cDNA. Clones were read by immunoSEQ multiplex PCR, and TCRdb kept only the in-frame ones, dropping some. The table includes approximately 180,000 clones, 59% detected once.

The source was CD4+ T cells sorted from blood, collected at week 0. This clonotype originated in a human donor with alopecia areata. This chain joins TRBV29-1 and TRBJ1-5; weak D call: TRBD1 (6 bases). The CDR3: CSVGGPPNQPQHF. CDR3 DNA: TGCAGCGTTGGGGGGCCTCCCAATCAGCCCCAGCATTTT.